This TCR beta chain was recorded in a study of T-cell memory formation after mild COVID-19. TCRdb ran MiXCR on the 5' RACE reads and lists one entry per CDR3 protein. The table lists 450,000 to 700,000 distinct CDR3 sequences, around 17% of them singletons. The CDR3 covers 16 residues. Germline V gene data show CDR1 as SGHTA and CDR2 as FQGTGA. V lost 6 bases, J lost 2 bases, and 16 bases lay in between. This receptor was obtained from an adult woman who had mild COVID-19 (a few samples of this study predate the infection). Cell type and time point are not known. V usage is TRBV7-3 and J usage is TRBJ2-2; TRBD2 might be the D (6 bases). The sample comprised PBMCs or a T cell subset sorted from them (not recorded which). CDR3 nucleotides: TGTGCCAGCAGGGGCGGCGGGACTCTAAACACCGGGGAGCTGTTTTTT. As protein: CASRGGGTLNTGELFF.